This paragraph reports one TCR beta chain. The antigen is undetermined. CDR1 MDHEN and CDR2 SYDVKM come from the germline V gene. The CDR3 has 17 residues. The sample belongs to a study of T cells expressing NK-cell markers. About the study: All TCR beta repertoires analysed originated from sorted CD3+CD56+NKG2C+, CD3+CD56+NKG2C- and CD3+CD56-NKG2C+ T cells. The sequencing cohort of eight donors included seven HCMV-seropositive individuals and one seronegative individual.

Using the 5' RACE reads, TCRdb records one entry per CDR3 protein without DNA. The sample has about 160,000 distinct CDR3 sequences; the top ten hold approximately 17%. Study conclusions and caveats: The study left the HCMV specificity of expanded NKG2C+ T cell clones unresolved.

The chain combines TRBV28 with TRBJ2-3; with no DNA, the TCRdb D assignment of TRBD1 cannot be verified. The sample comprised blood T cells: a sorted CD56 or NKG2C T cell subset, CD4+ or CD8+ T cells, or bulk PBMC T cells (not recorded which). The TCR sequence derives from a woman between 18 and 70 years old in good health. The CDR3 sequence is CASSPGTGRLRADTQYF.